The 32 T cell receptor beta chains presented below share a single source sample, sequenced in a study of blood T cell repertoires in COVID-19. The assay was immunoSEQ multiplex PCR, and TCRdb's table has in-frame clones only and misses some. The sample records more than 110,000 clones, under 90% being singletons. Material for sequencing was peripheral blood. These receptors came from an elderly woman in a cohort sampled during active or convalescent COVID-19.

CDR3 sequence (DNA): TGCGCCAGCAGCTTGGCCGGGACAGGGAAGACAGATACGCAGTATTTT. It encodes CASSLAGTGKTDTQYF. This chain connects TRBV5-1 to TRBJ2-3; 9 bases line up with TRBD1. The length of the CDR3 is 16 residues. J gave up 3 bases and V 0 bases, and 5 bases lay outside the gene matches. The germline V gene has CDR1 SGHRS and CDR2 YFSETQ.

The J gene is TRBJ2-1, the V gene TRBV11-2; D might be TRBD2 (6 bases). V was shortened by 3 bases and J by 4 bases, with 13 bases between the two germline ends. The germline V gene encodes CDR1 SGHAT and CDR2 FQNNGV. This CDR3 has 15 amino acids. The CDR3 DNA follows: TGTGCCAGCAGCTTGGGTCGGGGGAGTTACAATGAGCAGTTCTTC. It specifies CASSLGRGSYNEQFF.

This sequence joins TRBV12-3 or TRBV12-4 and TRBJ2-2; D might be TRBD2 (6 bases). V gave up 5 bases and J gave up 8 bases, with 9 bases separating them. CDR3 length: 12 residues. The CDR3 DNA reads TGTGCCAGCAGTCAAAGCGGGGGGGAGCTGTTTTTT. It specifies CASSQSGGELFF.

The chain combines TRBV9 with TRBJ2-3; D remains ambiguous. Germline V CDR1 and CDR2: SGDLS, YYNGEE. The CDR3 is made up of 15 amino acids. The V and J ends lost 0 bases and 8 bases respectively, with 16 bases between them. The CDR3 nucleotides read TGTGCCAGCAGCGTAGATGGCAGATCTGGTGGTACGCAGTATTTT. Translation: CASSVDGRSGGTQYF.

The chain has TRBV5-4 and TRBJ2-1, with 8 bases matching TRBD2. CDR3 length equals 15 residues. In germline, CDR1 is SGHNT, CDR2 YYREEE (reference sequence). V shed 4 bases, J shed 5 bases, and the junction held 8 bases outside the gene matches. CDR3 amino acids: CASSRAGGPNNEQFF. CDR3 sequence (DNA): TGTGCCAGCAGCAGGGCGGGGGGCCCTAACAATGAGCAGTTCTTC.

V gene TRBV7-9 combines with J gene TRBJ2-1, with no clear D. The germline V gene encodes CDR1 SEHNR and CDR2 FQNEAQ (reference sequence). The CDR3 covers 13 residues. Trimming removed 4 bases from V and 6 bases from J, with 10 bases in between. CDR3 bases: TGTGCCAGCAGCTACGGTCGCCTCAATGAGCAGTTCTTC. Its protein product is CASSYGRLNEQFF.

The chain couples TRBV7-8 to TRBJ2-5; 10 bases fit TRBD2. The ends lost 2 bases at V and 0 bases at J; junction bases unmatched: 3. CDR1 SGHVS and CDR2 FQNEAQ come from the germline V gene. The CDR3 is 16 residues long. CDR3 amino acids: CASSLKLAGNQETQYF. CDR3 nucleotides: TGTGCCAGCAGCTTAAAACTAGCGGGGAACCAAGAGACCCAGTACTTC.

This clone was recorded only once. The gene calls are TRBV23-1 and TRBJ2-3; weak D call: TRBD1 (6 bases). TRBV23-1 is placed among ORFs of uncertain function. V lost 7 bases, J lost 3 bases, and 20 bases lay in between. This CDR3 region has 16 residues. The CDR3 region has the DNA TGCGCCAGCAACACACGATGGACAGAAAGGACAGATACGCAGTATTTT. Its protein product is CASNTRWTERTDTQYF.

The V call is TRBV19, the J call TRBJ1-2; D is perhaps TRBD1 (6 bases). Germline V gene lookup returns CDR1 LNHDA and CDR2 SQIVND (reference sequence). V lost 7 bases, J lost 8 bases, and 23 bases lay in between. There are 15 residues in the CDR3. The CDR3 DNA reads TGTGCCAGTACCTCAGAAGTGGGGGCGAGGGGCGGCTACACCTTC. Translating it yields CASTSEVGARGGYTF. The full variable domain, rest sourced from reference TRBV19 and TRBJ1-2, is DGGITQSPKYLFRKEGQNVTLSCEQNLNHDAMYWYRQDPGQGLRLIYYSQIVNDFQKGDIAEGYSVSREKKESFPLTVTSAQKNPTAFYLCASTSEVGARGGYTFGSGTRLTVV.

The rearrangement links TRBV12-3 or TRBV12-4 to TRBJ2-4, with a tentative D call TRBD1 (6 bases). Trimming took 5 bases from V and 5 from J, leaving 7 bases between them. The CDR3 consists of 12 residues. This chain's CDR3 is CASSHRENIQYF. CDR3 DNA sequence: TGTGCCAGCAGTCACAGGGAAAACATTCAGTACTTC.

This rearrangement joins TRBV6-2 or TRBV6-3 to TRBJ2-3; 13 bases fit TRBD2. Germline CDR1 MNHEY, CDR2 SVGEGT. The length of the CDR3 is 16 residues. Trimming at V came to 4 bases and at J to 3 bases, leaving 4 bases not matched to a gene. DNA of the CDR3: TGTGCCAGCAGTTTCCCGGGACTAGCGGGGACAGATACGCAGTATTTT. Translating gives CASSFPGLAGTDTQYF.

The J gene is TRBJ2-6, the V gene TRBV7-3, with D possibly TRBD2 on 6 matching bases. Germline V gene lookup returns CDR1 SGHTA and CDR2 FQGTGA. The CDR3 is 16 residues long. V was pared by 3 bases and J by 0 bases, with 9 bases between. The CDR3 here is CASSFGGDSGANVLTF. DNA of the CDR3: TGTGCCAGCAGCTTTGGAGGGGACTCTGGGGCCAACGTCCTGACTTTC.

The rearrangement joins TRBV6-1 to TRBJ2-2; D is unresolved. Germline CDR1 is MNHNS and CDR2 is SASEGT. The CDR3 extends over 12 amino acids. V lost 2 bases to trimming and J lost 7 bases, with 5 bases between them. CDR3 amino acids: CASSEIVGELFF. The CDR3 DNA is TGTGCCAGCAGTGAAATCGTCGGGGAGCTGTTTTTT.

CDR3 sequence reads: CASSRDFGEKLFF. The CDR3 coding sequence is TGTGCCAGCTCACGGGACTTTGGGGAAAAACTGTTTTTT. The J gene is TRBJ1-4, the V gene TRBV18; D possibly corresponds to TRBD1 (5 bases). Germline V gene lookup returns CDR1 KGHSH and CDR2 LQKENI. The CDR3 length is 13 residues. Trimming shortened V by 4 bases and J by 8 bases, and 11 bases separated the two germline ends.

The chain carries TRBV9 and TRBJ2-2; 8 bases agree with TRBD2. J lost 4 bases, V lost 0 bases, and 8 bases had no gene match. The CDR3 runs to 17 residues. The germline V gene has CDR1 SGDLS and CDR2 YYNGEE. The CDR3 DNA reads TGTGCCAGCAGCGTAGGGGTAGCGGGGATCCCCACCGGGGAGCTGTTTTTT. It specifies CASSVGVAGIPTGELFF.

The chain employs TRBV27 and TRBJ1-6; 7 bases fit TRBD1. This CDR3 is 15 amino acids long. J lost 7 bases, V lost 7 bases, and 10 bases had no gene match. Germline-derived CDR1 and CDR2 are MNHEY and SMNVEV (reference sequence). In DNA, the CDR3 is TGTGCCAGCACGCGCGACAGGGCTGGGAATTCACCCCTCCACTTT. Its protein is CASTRDRAGNSPLHF.

CDR3 sequence (DNA): TGTGCCAGCAGTTACCTCAGGGGACCGCAGTATTTT. Translated: CASSYLRGPQYF. The chain employs TRBV6-2 or TRBV6-3 and TRBJ2-3; possible D gene TRBD1, 6 bases. The CDR3 sequence is 12 residues long. Germline assignment: CDR1 MNHEY and CDR2 SVGEGT. The V and J ends lost 2 bases and 10 bases respectively, with 10 bases between them.

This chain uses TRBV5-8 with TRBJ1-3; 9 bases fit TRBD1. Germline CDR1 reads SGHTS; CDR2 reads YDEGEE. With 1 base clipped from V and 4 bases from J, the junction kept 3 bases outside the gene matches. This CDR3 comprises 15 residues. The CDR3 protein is CASSLYGTGGNTIYF. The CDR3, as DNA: TGTGCCAGCAGCTTGTATGGGACAGGGGGAAACACCATATATTTT.

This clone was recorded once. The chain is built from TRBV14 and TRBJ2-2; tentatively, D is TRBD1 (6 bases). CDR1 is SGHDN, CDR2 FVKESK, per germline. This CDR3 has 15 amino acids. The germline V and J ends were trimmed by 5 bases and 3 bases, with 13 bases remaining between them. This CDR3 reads CASSKLGTYTGELFF. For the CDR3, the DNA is TGTGCCAGCAGCAAGCTCGGGACATACACCGGGGAGCTGTTTTTT.

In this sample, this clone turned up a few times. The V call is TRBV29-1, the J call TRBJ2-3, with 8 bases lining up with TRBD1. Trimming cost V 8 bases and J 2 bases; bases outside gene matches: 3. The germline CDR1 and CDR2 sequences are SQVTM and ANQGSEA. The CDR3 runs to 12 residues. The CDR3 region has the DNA TGCAGCACGGGACAGGCCACAGATACGCAGTATTTT. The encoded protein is CSTGQATDTQYF.

This CDR3 is CAWSAPRAVAHGYTF. CDR3 coding DNA: TGTGCCTGGAGTGCCCCCAGGGCGGTCGCACATGGCTACACCTTC. The chain recombines TRBV30 with TRBJ1-2; possible D gene TRBD1, 5 bases. The CDR3 length is 15 residues. Germline values: CDR1 GTSNPN, CDR2 SVGIG (reference sequence). V was clipped by 1 base and J by 6 bases, with 18 bases between them.

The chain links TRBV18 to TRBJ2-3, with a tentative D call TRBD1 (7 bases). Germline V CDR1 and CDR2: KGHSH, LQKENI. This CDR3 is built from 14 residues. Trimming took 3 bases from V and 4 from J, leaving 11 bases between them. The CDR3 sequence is CASSPRGDADTQYF. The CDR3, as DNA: TGTGCCAGCTCACCCAGGGGGGACGCAGATACGCAGTATTTT.

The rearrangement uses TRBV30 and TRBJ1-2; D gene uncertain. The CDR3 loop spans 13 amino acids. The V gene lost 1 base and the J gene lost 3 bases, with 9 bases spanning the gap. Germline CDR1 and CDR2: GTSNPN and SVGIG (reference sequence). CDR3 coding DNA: TGTGCCTGGAGTGCCTCAGGCCACTATGGCTACACCTTC. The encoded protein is CAWSASGHYGYTF.

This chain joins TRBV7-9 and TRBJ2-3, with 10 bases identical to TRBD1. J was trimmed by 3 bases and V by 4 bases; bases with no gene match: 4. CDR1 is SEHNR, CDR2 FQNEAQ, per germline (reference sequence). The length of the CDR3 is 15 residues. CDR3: CASSSRTGGTDTQYF. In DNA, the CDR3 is TGTGCCAGCAGCTCCCGGACAGGGGGGACAGATACGCAGTATTTT.

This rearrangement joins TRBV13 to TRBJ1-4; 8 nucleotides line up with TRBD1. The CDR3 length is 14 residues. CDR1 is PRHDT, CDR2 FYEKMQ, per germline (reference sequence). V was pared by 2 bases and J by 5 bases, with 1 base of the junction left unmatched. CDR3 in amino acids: CASSLTGGNEKLFF. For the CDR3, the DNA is TGTGCCAGCAGCTTAACAGGGGGGAATGAAAAACTGTTTTTT.

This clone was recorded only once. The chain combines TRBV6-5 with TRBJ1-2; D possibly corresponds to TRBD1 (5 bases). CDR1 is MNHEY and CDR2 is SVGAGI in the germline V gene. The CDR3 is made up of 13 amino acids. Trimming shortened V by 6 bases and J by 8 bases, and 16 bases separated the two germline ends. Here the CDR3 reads CASRRDAAGGYTF. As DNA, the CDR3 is TGTGCCAGCAGGCGGGACGCCGCTGGGGGCTACACCTTC.

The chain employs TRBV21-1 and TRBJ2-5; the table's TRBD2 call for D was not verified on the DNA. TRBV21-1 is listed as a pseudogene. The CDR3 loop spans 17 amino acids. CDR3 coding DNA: TGTGCCAGCAGTCCTACTTTAGCGGGGGGGCCCCAAGAGACCCAGTACTTC. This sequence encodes CASSPTLAGGPQETQYF.

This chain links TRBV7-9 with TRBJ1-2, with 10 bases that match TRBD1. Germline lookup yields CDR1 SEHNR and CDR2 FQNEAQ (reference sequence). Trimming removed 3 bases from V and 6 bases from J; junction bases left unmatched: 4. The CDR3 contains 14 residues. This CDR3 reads CASSFLGTGDGYTF. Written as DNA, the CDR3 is TGTGCCAGCAGCTTCCTCGGGACAGGGGATGGCTACACCTTC.

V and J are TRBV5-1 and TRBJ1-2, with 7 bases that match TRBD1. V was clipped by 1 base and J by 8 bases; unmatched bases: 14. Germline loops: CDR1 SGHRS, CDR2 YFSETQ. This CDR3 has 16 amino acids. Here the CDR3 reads CASSLLGGDSRRGYTF. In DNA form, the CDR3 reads TGCGCCAGCAGCTTGTTGGGTGGGGACAGCCGGAGAGGCTACACCTTC. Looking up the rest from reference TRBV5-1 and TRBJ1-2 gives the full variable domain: KAGVTQTPRYLIKTRGQQVTLSCSPISGHRSVSWYQQTPGQGLQFLFEYFSETQRNKGNFPGRFSGRQFSNSRSEMNVSTLELGDSALYLCASSLLGGDSRRGYTFGSGTRLTVV.

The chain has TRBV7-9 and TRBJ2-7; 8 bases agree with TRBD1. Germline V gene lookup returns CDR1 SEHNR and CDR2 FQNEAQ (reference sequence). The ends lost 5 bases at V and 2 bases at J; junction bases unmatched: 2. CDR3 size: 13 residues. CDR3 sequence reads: CASSDRGPYEQYV. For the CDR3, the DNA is TGTGCCAGCAGCGACAGGGGTCCCTACGAGCAGTACGTC.

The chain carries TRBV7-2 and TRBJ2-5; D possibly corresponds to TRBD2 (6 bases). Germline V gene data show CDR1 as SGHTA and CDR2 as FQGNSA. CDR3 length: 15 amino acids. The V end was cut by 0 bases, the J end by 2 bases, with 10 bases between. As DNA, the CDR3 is TGTGCCAGCAGCTTAGCGCCGACTAGTCAAGAGACCCAGTACTTC. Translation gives CASSLAPTSQETQYF.

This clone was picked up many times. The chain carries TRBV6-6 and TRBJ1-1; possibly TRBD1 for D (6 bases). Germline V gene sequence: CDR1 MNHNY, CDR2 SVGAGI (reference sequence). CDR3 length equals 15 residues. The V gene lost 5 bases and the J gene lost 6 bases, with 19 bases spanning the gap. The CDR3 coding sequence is TGTGCCAGCAGTATCAATCAACCAGGGGTCTCTGAAGCTTTCTTT. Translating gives CASSINQPGVSEAFF.